These 20 T cell receptor beta chains originate from one sample sequenced in a study of cytomegalovirus exposure and HLA in healthy donors. Amplification used 60 Vbeta primers and 13 Jbeta primers. Only in-frame clones appear in the TCRdb table, and some are missing; sequencing was by immunoSEQ multiplex PCR. Its table records about 48,000 clones. Sample: PBMCs. Receptor source: a male donor in good health and CMV-seropositive.

The chain recombines TRBV18 with TRBJ2-7; 10 nucleotides line up with TRBD2. Germline loops: CDR1 KGHSH, CDR2 LQKENI. This CDR3 has 16 amino acids. J gave up 3 bases and V 3 bases, and 8 bases lay outside the gene matches. Written as DNA, the CDR3 is TGTGCCAGCTCACCTGCCGGGACTAGCGCCTACTACGAGCAGTACTTC. This codes for CASSPAGTSAYYEQYF. Full variable domain (outside the CDR3, taken from reference TRBV18 and TRBJ2-7): NAGVMQNPRHLVRRRGQEARLRCSPMKGHSHVYWYRQLPEEGLKFMVYLQKENIIDESGMPKERFSAEFPKEGPSILRIQQVVRGDSAAYFCASSPAGTSAYYEQYFGPGTRLTVT.

The J gene is TRBJ2-7, the V gene TRBV28, with D tentatively TRBD1 (6 bases). The germline gives CDR1 MDHEN, CDR2 SYDVKM. Between the trimmed V and J ends, which lost 2 bases and 4 bases, there was a span of 9 bases. CDR3 length: 13 residues. The CDR3 spells CASSLGRGYEQYF. In nucleotides, the CDR3 is TGTGCCAGCAGTTTAGGCAGGGGTTACGAGCAGTACTTC.

The rearrangement links TRBV27 to TRBJ2-2; D not resolved. The CDR3 length is 13 residues. Germline loops: CDR1 MNHEY, CDR2 SMNVEV (reference sequence). V dropped 1 base and J dropped 4 bases, with 4 bases sitting between them. CDR3 sequence (DNA): TGTGCCAGCAGTTTATTAGCCACCGGGGAGCTGTTTTTT. Residues: CASSLLATGELFF.

This chain joins TRBV5-1 and TRBJ2-1; the match to TRBD2 covers 10 bases. Trimming at V came to 4 bases and at J to 4 bases, leaving 5 bases not matched to a gene. This CDR3 has 15 residues. Germline CDR1 reads SGHRS; CDR2 reads YFSETQ. The CDR3 is CASSGASGGYNEQFF. DNA for the CDR3: TGCGCCAGCAGCGGGGCTAGCGGGGGTTACAATGAGCAGTTCTTC.

The chain recombines TRBV10-3 with TRBJ2-7; 10 nucleotides line up with TRBD1. Germline trimming cut 6 bases from V and 6 bases from J; bases unmatched to any gene: 8. The CDR3 is made up of 14 amino acids. Germline CDR1 is ENHRY and CDR2 is SYGVKD. CDR3 residues: CAIRPGQGTSEQYF. The CDR3 DNA follows: TGTGCCATCAGGCCGGGACAGGGGACCAGCGAGCAGTACTTC.

The chain uses TRBV4-3 and TRBJ2-7, with 9 bases matching TRBD1. This CDR3 spans 15 amino acids. Trimming removed 3 bases from V and 0 bases from J; junction bases left unmatched: 3. Per germline, CDR1 LGHNA and CDR2 YSLEER. Written as DNA, the CDR3 is TGCGCCAGCAGCCATGAGGGACAGGGCTCCTACGAGCAGTACTTC. It codes for CASSHEGQGSYEQYF.

In DNA form, the CDR3 reads TGTGCCAGCTCACCACGGCAACCCGATCTTAGCACAGATACGCAGTATTTT. Its translation is CASSPRQPDLSTDTQYF. The chain links TRBV18 to TRBJ2-3; D is undetermined. Looked up from germline, CDR1 is KGHSH and CDR2 is LQKENI. The CDR3 runs 17 residues. The germline V and J ends were trimmed by 1 base and 0 bases, with 14 bases remaining between them.

The chain joins TRBV25-1 to TRBJ2-5; tentative D call: TRBD2 (6 bases). Matching the DNA end better, TRBJ2-7 makes the J call doubtful. Germline CDR1 is MGHDK and CDR2 is SYGVNS. This CDR3 has 15 amino acids. The DNA of the CDR3 is TGTGCCAGCAGTGATTATAGGGGACTCTCCTACGAGCAGTACTTC. Protein product: CASSDYRGLSYEQYF.

The rearrangement joins TRBV7-2 to TRBJ2-7; unclear D gene. V was pared by 5 bases and J by 4 bases, with 12 bases between. Germline CDR1 reads SGHTA; CDR2 reads FQGNSA. The CDR3 contains 13 residues. This CDR3 reads CASSVPRAYEQYF. The CDR3 nucleotides are TGTGCCAGCAGCGTACCCCGCGCGTACGAGCAGTACTTC.

V and J are TRBV5-4 and TRBJ2-1, with 11 bases identical to TRBD2. J gave up 8 bases and V 4 bases, and 5 bases lay outside the gene matches. CDR1 and CDR2 from the germline V gene are SGHNT and YYREEE (reference sequence). The CDR3 sequence is 14 residues long. The CDR3 coding sequence is TGTGCCAGCAGCGGTAGCGGGGGGGAGTATGAGCAGTTCTTC. Its protein product is CASSGSGGEYEQFF.

The gene calls are TRBV4-3 and TRBJ1-1; 10 bases line up with TRBD1. Germline V gives CDR1 LGHNA, CDR2 YSLEER. With V trimmed by 3 bases and J by 3 bases, 4 bases remained unmatched. The CDR3 totals 15 residues. DNA of the CDR3: TGCGCCAGCAGCCAGGGGACAGGGGTTGACACTGAAGCTTTCTTT. It encodes CASSQGTGVDTEAFF.

V is TRBV5-6 and J is TRBJ1-6; 9 nucleotides align to TRBD1. With V trimmed by 3 bases and J by 9 bases, 4 bases remained unmatched. The CDR3 is 14 residues long. Germline-derived CDR1 and CDR2 are SGHDT and YYEEEE. The CDR3: CASSWTGVGSPLHF. As DNA, the CDR3 is TGTGCCAGCAGCTGGACAGGGGTGGGTTCACCCCTCCACTTT.

The chain is built from TRBV5-4 and TRBJ2-7; possible D gene TRBD2, 6 bases. The length of the CDR3 is 14 residues. Germline CDR1 is SGHNT and CDR2 is YYREEE (reference sequence). Trimming stripped 3 bases from V and 1 base from J, with 11 bases between. CDR3 region: CASSSPAGSYEQYF. Written as DNA, the CDR3 is TGTGCCAGCAGCTCGCCTGCGGGGTCCTACGAGCAGTACTTC.

This chain links TRBV7-8 with TRBJ2-4; D is undetermined. CDR1 and CDR2 from the germline V gene are SGHVS and FQNEAQ. The CDR3 sequence is 17 residues long. The V end was cut by 5 bases, the J end by 0 bases, with 17 bases between. The CDR3 bases are TGTGCCAGCAGCCCCGGGTCCTCCGTGCTAGCCAAAAACATTCAGTACTTC. Encoded protein: CASSPGSSVLAKNIQYF.

The V gene is TRBV19, the J gene TRBJ1-4, with a possible D match to TRBD1 (5 bases). The CDR3 runs 14 residues. The V gene's germline CDR1 is LNHDA and CDR2 SQIVND (reference sequence). V lost 7 bases and J 7 bases, leaving 16 bases between the germline ends. The CDR3 coding sequence is TGTGCCAGTACCTCAGGACAAATTAGTGAAAAACTGTTTTTT. Its translation is CASTSGQISEKLFF.

This chain uses TRBV10-3 with TRBJ1-1; 7 nucleotides line up with TRBD1. The V gene's germline CDR1 is ENHRY and CDR2 SYGVKD. CDR3 length: 15 residues. The V and J ends lost 0 bases and 5 bases, in that order; junction bases with no gene match: 6. CDR3 DNA: TGTGCCATCAGTGAGTCAGGCGGCAGGGGGACTGAAGCTTTCTTT. This translates into CAISESGGRGTEAFF.

This sequence joins TRBV2 and TRBJ2-1, with 7 positions matching TRBD2. CDR1 is SNHLY and CDR2 is FYNNEI in the germline V gene. CDR3 length equals 13 residues. V shed 6 bases, J shed 4 bases, and the junction held 3 bases outside the gene matches. CDR3 loop: CASRSGEYNEQFF. CDR3 DNA: TGTGCCAGCAGGAGCGGGGAATACAATGAGCAGTTCTTC.

The J gene is TRBJ2-7, the V gene TRBV6-1; 7 positions agree with TRBD1. Germline V gene data show CDR1 as MNHNS and CDR2 as SASEGT. The CDR3 runs 14 residues. Trimming at V came to 10 bases and at J to 0 bases, leaving 9 bases not matched to a gene. The DNA of the CDR3 is TGTGCCACCCTGGGGGCAGGGGGCTCCTACGAGCAGTACTTC. Its translation is CATLGAGGSYEQYF.

Details on this clone: The junction does not match germline at one end; this may be a read error. The chain recombines TRBV5-1 with TRBJ1-2; D perhaps matches TRBD1 (6 bases). Germline values: CDR1 SGHRS, CDR2 YFSETQ. The CDR3 runs 19 residues. The CDR3: CASSLAERQALPYNDGYTF. The CDR3 region has the DNA TGCGCCAGCAGCTTGGCCGAAAGACAGGCCCTCCCCTATAACGATGGCTACACCTTC.

The rearrangement links TRBV9 to TRBJ1-3, with a weak D call TRBD1 (6 bases). The germline CDR1 and CDR2 sequences are SGDLS and YYNGEE. There are 15 residues in the CDR3. Trimming took 7 bases from V and 0 from J, leaving 14 bases between them. CDR3 region: CASGGGVLSGNTIYF. CDR3 in DNA: TGTGCCAGCGGAGGGGGGGTCCTCTCTGGAAACACCATATATTTT.